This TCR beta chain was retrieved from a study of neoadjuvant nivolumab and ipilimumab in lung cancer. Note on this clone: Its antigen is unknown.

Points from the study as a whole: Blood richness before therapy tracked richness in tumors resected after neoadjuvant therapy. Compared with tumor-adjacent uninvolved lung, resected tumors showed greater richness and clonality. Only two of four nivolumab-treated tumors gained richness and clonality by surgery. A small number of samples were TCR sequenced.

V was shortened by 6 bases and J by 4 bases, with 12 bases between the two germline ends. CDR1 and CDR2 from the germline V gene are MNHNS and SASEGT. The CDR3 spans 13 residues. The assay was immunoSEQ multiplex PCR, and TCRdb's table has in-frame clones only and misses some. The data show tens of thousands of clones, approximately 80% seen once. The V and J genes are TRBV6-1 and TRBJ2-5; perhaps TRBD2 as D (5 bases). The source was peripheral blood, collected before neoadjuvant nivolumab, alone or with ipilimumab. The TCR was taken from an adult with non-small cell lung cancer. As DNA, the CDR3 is TGTGCCAGCAGAGAAACTGCGGGAGAGACCCAGTACTTC. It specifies CASRETAGETQYF.